This entry lists 30 T cell receptor beta chains sequenced from one sample in a study of esophageal squamous cell carcinoma under preoperative chemotherapy. Time point in this sample: after preoperative PTX-NDP chemotherapy. TCRdb re-derived calls from the PCR reads in MiXCR, one entry per CDR3 protein. Seen here are around 9,000 distinct CDR3 sequences, over 40% observed once, and the top ten hold 12% to 15%. This specimen was taken from a patient given preoperative chemotherapy. The receptors originated from a human donor with esophageal squamous cell carcinoma. The donor label of this sample is uncertain.

Notes on this clonotype: At one end the junction does not follow the germline gene, possibly because of a read error. The V gene is TRBV5-1, the J gene TRBJ2-3, with 9 bases that match TRBD1. CDR1 is SGHRS, CDR2 YFSETQ, per germline. The CDR3 spans 16 residues. The CDR3 protein is CASTGQGQGATNTQYF. The CDR3 nucleotides are TGCGCCAGCACCGGTCAGGGACAGGGAGCCACAAACACGCAGTATTTC.

This clonotype has a single count. It may be a read error: a sequence one base away is much more abundant. The chain links TRBV6-1 to TRBJ2-1; 12 nucleotides agree with TRBD2. V was clipped by 6 bases and J by 12 bases; unmatched bases: 15. CDR3 length: 16 amino acids. Germline-derived CDR1 and CDR2 are MNHNS and SASEGT. In nucleotides, the CDR3 is TGTGCCAGCAGCTCCACCATCCTAGCGGGAGGGCCAAGGCAGTTCTTC. Its protein is CASSSTILAGGPRQFF.

This chain connects TRBV4-1 to TRBJ2-1, with TRBD2 identical over 12 bases. The germline CDR1 and CDR2 sequences are MGHRA and YSYEKL. The ends lost 2 bases at V and 10 bases at J; junction bases unmatched: 21. The CDR3 sequence is 20 residues long. The CDR3 protein is CASSQSETIIETSGSDEQFF. CDR3 DNA: TGCGCCAGCAGCCAATCAGAGACCATAATCGAGACTAGCGGGAGCGACGAGCAGTTCTTC.

Note on this clonotype: Mismatch with germline at one junction end may stem from a read error. This chain uses TRBV7-2 with TRBJ2-3; maybe TRBD1 (5 bases). The CDR3 has 16 amino acids. In germline, CDR1 is SGHTA, CDR2 FQGNSA. As DNA, the CDR3 is TGTGCCAGCAGCTTAGCGGGGCTGTGCGCCAAAAACATGCAGTATTTC. Encoded protein: CASSLAGLCAKNMQYF.

This clonotype was detected many times. The chain uses TRBV27 and TRBJ2-1; D not certain. The tail of the sequence fits TRBJ2-7 better, so the J call may be wrong. The CDR3 covers 15 residues. Germline assignment: CDR1 MNHEY and CDR2 SMNVEV (reference sequence). The CDR3 is CASSLSPLESWKQYF. The CDR3 nucleotides read TGTGCCAGCAGTTTAAGCCCCTTAGAATCTTGGAAGCAGTACTTC.

On this clonotype itself: This may stem from a read error, because a much larger clone lies one nucleotide away. The genes are TRBV7-2 and TRBJ2-1, with TRBD1 identical over 7 bases. The J call is in doubt because the DNA end fits TRBJ2-7 better. Germline-derived CDR1 and CDR2 are SGHTA and FQGNSA. This CDR3 has 13 residues. CDR3 sequence (DNA): TGTGCCAGCAGCGCGACAGGGAACAATGAGCAGTACTTC. Translated: CASSATGNNEQYF.

Only a few counts were recorded for this clonotype. The chain employs TRBV7-3 and TRBJ2-3, with TRBD2 matching 13 bases. The germline CDR1 and CDR2 sequences are SGHTA and FQGTGA. This CDR3 is 16 amino acids long. V lost 0 bases and J lost 13; bases outside the gene matches: 10. Here the CDR3 reads CASSLTGGTSGARKYF. The CDR3 DNA reads TGTGCCAGCAGCTTAACGGGGGGGACTAGCGGGGCTCGCAAGTATTTT. The entire variable domain, with the rest obtained from reference TRBV7-3 and TRBJ2-3, is as follows: GAGVSQTPSNKVTEKGKYVELRCDPISGHTALYWYRQSLGQGPEFLIYFQGTGAADDSGLPNDRFFAVRPEGSVSTLKIQRTERGDSAVYLCASSLTGGTSGARKYFGPGTRLTVL.

The CDR3 loop reads CASSHPGQRGGQYF. The CDR3 DNA sequence: TGTGCCAGCAGCCACCCCGGCCAGCGGGGAGGGCAGTATTTT. This chain connects TRBV7-2 to TRBJ2-3; 7 bases are a match to TRBD2. CDR3 length: 14 residues. Germline V gene sequence: CDR1 SGHTA, CDR2 FQGNSA. J lost 11 bases, V lost 5 bases, and 13 bases had no gene match.

This clonotype was counted a few times. The chain recombines TRBV10-1 with TRBJ2-1; TRBD2 aligns across 9 bases. The CDR3 covers 14 residues. Trimming removed 6 bases from V and 2 bases from J; junction bases left unmatched: 2. Germline CDR1 WNHNN, CDR2 SYGVQD (reference sequence). CDR3 sequence: CASRGGRAYNEQFF. The CDR3 coding sequence is TGCGCCAGCAGGGGCGGGAGGGCCTACAATGAGCAGTTCTTC.

This clonotype was counted many times. The chain links TRBV6-5 to TRBJ1-1; 7 bases map to TRBD1. Looked up from germline, CDR1 is MNHEY and CDR2 is SVGAGI. CDR3 length: 12 residues. With 6 bases clipped from V and 12 bases from J, the junction kept 10 bases outside the gene matches. The CDR3 spells CASSPGQVLTFF. The CDR3 DNA follows: TGTGCCAGCAGCCCCGGACAGGTTTTGACTTTCTTT.

This chain links TRBV6-5 with TRBJ2-7; D unclear. V lost 2 bases to trimming and J lost 7 bases, with 15 bases between them. In germline, CDR1 is MNHEY, CDR2 SVGAGI. CDR3 size: 14 residues. CDR3 loop: CASSYGNTYNEQYF. The CDR3 bases are TGTGCCAGCAGTTACGGGAATACATACAATGAGCAGTACTTC.

This clonotype has a count of ten or more. In DNA form, the CDR3 reads TGTGCCACGAGGAAGACAGGGAACTATGGCTACACCTTC. It encodes CATRKTGNYGYTF. The V call is TRBV27, the J call TRBJ1-2, with 7 nucleotides matching TRBD1. After removal of 10 bases from V and 2 bases from J, the junction contained 7 bases not matched to a gene. The CDR3 is made up of 13 amino acids. Germline CDR1 and CDR2: MNHEY and SMNVEV (reference sequence).

This chain uses TRBV6-1 with TRBJ2-2; possibly TRBD1 for D (6 bases). The germline gives CDR1 MNHNS, CDR2 SASEGT. This CDR3 is 12 amino acids long. The V end lost 8 bases, the J end lost 16 bases, and 20 bases lay between the germline ends. The CDR3 DNA follows: TGTGCCAGCGGGGAGTACACAGGGACGCAGTTTTTT. Its translation: CASGEYTGTQFF.

This clonotype ranks as medium-sized. This sequence joins TRBV7-2 and TRBJ2-5; 8 positions agree with TRBD1. Gene TRBJ2-7 matches the end of the DNA better, so the J call may be wrong. This CDR3 region has 15 residues. Germline values: CDR1 SGHTA, CDR2 FQGNSA. CDR3 bases: TGTGCCAGCAGCTTAGTCTCGGGACAGGATGGCGAGCAGTACTTC. Its protein product is CASSLVSGQDGEQYF.

This clonotype was detected only a few times. The CDR3 does not end in the conserved phenylalanine or tryptophan, so this is likely a read error. The DNA is omitted, as the CDR3 cannot be located on it reliably, and the CDR3 follows TCRdb's listing. The chain couples TRBV6-1 to TRBJ2-6; the D segment call TRBD2 is taken from the table without a DNA check. Both ends counted, the CDR3 spans 15 residues. Looked up from germline, CDR1 is MNHNS and CDR2 is SASEGT. The CDR3 sequence: CASKEVTEVEQFFGP.

This clonotype came up once. One end of the junction does not line up with germline, which may come from a read error. This chain links TRBV6-1 with TRBJ2-3; the D gene is possibly TRBD1 (6 bases). The CDR3 consists of 16 residues. Germline-derived CDR1 and CDR2 are MNHNS and SASEGT. This chain's CDR3 is CASRRGKGVSQDKQYF. DNA of the CDR3: TGTGCCAGCAGGAGGGGGAAAGGGGTGTCTCAAGATAAGCAGTATTTC.

The chain employs TRBV6-1 and TRBJ1-2; D not resolved. Germline loops: CDR1 MNHNS, CDR2 SASEGT. V lost 8 bases and J 4 bases, leaving 14 bases between the germline ends. CDR3 length: 13 amino acids. The DNA for the CDR3 is TGTGCCAGCGGAAAAAACCCCTTCTATGGCTACACCTTC. It is translated as CASGKNPFYGYTF.

A word on this clonotype: One junction end disagrees with the germline gene, perhaps due to a read error. The chain recombines TRBV10-3 with TRBJ2-3; D may match TRBD1 or TRBD2 (6 bases each). There are 12 residues in the CDR3. Germline CDR1 ENHRY, CDR2 SYGVKD. Written as DNA, the CDR3 is TGTGCCGGGGGCGGCGGGGAAGATACCCAGTATTTC. This encodes CAGGGGEDTQYF.

This clonotype was recorded at least ten times. The chain links TRBV29-1 to TRBJ2-7, with D possibly called TRBD1 or TRBD2 (5 bases each). Trimming removed 6 bases from V and 6 bases from J, with 12 bases in between. CDR1 is SQVTM, CDR2 ANQGSEA, per germline. CDR3 length: 11 amino acids. CDR3 protein: CSVEWGFEQYF. DNA for the CDR3: TGCAGCGTCGAGTGGGGGTTCGAGCAGTACTTC.

The J gene is TRBJ2-3, the V gene TRBV27; D not resolved. Germline CDR1 reads MNHEY; CDR2 reads SMNVEV (reference sequence). The V end was cut by 8 bases, the J end by 2 bases, with 8 bases between. This CDR3 is 12 amino acids long. The CDR3 is CASGPLTDTQYF. The CDR3 nucleotides are TGTGCCAGCGGTCCCCTCACAGATACGCAGTATTTT.

This rearrangement joins TRBV7-2 to TRBJ2-3; D gene uncertain. The DNA end is more similar to TRBJ2-7, so the J call may be wrong. Germline CDR1 and CDR2: SGHTA and FQGNSA. The CDR3 has 12 residues. The CDR3 here is CAGLLHKDTQYF. The CDR3 region has the DNA TGTGCCGGGCTCTTACACAAAGACACGCAGTACTTC.

This clonotype is deemed large (0.1 to 1%). J is TRBJ2-1 and V is TRBV6-6; 7 bases line up with TRBD2. From germline, CDR1 is MNHNY and CDR2 SVGAGI (reference sequence). The junction had 5 bases not matched to a gene; V was cut back by 7 bases and J by 5 bases. The CDR3 extends over 13 amino acids. The CDR3 reads CASTGRADNEQFF. The CDR3, as DNA: TGTGCCAGCACAGGGAGGGCAGACAATGAGCAGTTCTTC.

This clonotype showed up many times. The chain has TRBV6-1 and TRBJ2-1; the D gene is possibly TRBD1 (6 bases). The end of the DNA aligns better with TRBJ2-7, so the J call may be wrong. Germline V gene lookup returns CDR1 MNHNS and CDR2 SASEGT. The CDR3 is 13 amino acids. The CDR3 spells CASSETGDNEQYF. DNA of the CDR3: TGTGCCAGCAGTGAGACAGGAGACAATGAGCAGTACTTC.

The chain combines TRBV3-1 with TRBJ2-5; D could derive from TRBD1 or TRBD2 (8 bases each). The ends were cut back, 6 bases at V and 3 bases at J, with 26 bases in the middle. Per germline, CDR1 LGHDT and CDR2 YNNKEL (reference sequence). The CDR3 is 18 residues long. The chain's CDR3 is CASSGQGGGPAGEETQYF. In nucleotides, the CDR3 is TGTGCCAGCAGTGGACAGGGTGGAGGACCAGCGGGAGAAGAGACCCAGTACTTC.

V and J are TRBV6-1 and TRBJ1-1; D might be TRBD1 (6 bases). Germline loops: CDR1 MNHNS, CDR2 SASEGT. The CDR3 length is 14 residues. V lost 6 bases and J 5 bases, leaving 16 bases between the germline ends. The CDR3 here is CASRKGVDRTEAFF. The CDR3 DNA reads TGTGCCAGCAGAAAAGGGGTGGACAGAACTGAAGCTTTCTTT.

The chain carries TRBV7-6 and TRBJ2-3; TRBD2 agrees at 7 bases. The J call may be wrong; the DNA end is better matched by TRBJ2-5. Germline values: CDR1 SGHVS, CDR2 FNYEAQ. CDR3 length equals 14 residues. The CDR3 region is CASSQGLVRETQYF. In nucleotides, the CDR3 is TGTGCCAGCAGCCAAGGACTAGTGCGAGAGACCCAGTACTTC.

V and J are TRBV11-2 and TRBJ2-2; D gene ambiguous. CDR3 length equals 17 residues. Germline V gene sequence: CDR1 SGHAT, CDR2 FQNNGV. The V and J ends lost 1 base and 0 bases respectively, with 12 bases between them. The CDR3 is CASSLGSWLTNTGELFF. Here the CDR3 DNA reads TGTGCCAGCAGCTTAGGGTCATGGCTTACGAACACCGGGGAGCTGTTTTTT.

This clonotype was observed a handful of times. A read error is likely, as this CDR3 ends without the conserved phenylalanine or tryptophan. It is unclear where the CDR3 begins or ends on the DNA, so no DNA is shown, and the CDR3 is as TCRdb lists it. The rearrangement uses TRBV11-3 and TRBJ2-6; TRBD1 is the table's D call, not checked against the DNA. CDR1 and CDR2 from the germline V gene are SGHNT and YENEEA. The CDR3 extends over 8 residues, inclusive of both ends. CDR3 in amino acids: CASSSPRG.

This clonotype is judged large. The chain carries TRBV6-6 and TRBJ2-5, with 8 bases fitting TRBD2. The J call may be in error: the DNA end matches TRBJ2-7 better. The germline gives CDR1 MNHNY, CDR2 SVGAGI (reference sequence). The CDR3 is made up of 15 amino acids. The CDR3 loop reads CASSYAREGNYEQYF. CDR3 coding DNA: TGTGCCAGCAGTTACGCTCGGGAGGGCAACTACGAGCAGTACTTC.

By frequency in the sample, this clonotype is large. The CDR3 nucleotides read TGTGCCAGCAGTTGGAATTGGGGGGTCACCGGGGAGCTGTTTTTT. Translation gives CASSWNWGVTGELFF. The J gene is TRBJ2-2, the V gene TRBV6-5; D perhaps matches TRBD2 (6 bases). The CDR3 runs to 15 residues. CDR1 is MNHEY, CDR2 SVGAGI, per germline. V was shortened by 4 bases and J by 4 bases, with 13 bases between the two germline ends.